The rows below give T cell receptor beta chains drawn from one sample of a study of T-cell memory formation after mild COVID-19. TCRdb analysed the 5' RACE reads with MiXCR anew, one entry per CDR3 protein. The sample lists approximately 250,000 distinct CDR3 sequences, about a sixth occurring once. Specimen: PBMCs or a T cell subset sorted from them (not recorded which). These receptors originate from a man aged 18-30 years who had mild COVID-19 (a few samples of this study predate the infection). Cell type and time point are not known. CDR3s include the opening cysteine and the closing phenylalanine or tryptophan. Fields, in order: D gene, V gene, clone size, J gene, CDR3 DNA, CDR3 protein. The D gene is left open where the match is weak. Not every row has a clone size; where given, it reads once, few, many or a size class.

d_call: TRBD2
v_call: TRBV12-3/TRBV12-4
clone_size: few
j_call: TRBJ2-3
cdr3_nt: TGTGCCAGCACCTCAAGCGGGGGAGATACGCAGTATTTT
cdr3_aa: CASTSSGGDTQYF

d_call: TRBD1
v_call: TRBV15
clone_size: NA
j_call: TRBJ2-3
cdr3_nt: TGTGCCACCAGCAGTCCACAGGGGTACCCCACAGATACGCAGTATTTT
cdr3_aa: CATSSPQGYPTDTQYF

d_call: NA
v_call: TRBV4-3
clone_size: NA
j_call: TRBJ1-5
cdr3_nt: TGCGCCAGCAGTCAAGGGGCCAGCGTCAATCAGCCCCAGCATTTT
cdr3_aa: CASSQGASVNQPQHF

d_call: NA
v_call: TRBV12-3/TRBV12-4
clone_size: NA
j_call: TRBJ2-2
cdr3_nt: TGTGCCAGCAGTTTGGGGGATCCCGGGGAGCTGTTTTTT
cdr3_aa: CASSLGDPGELFF

d_call: NA
v_call: TRBV10-1
clone_size: NA
j_call: TRBJ1-1
cdr3_nt: TGCGCCAGCAGTGAGCGTTCTCCAGGGTTAAACACTGAAGCTTTCTTT
cdr3_aa: CASSERSPGLNTEAFF

d_call: NA
v_call: TRBV5-1
clone_size: NA
j_call: TRBJ1-1
cdr3_nt: TGCGCCAGCAGCTGGAACGATGGGGTTAACACTGAAGCTTTCTTT
cdr3_aa: CASSWNDGVNTEAFF

d_call: NA
v_call: TRBV12-3/TRBV12-4
clone_size: many
j_call: TRBJ1-1
cdr3_nt: TGTGCCAGCACCGCGGGGGAGGCACGGACTGAAGCTTTCTTT
cdr3_aa: CASTAGEARTEAFF

d_call: TRBD1
v_call: TRBV5-1
clone_size: few
j_call: TRBJ1-2
cdr3_nt: TGCGCCAGCAGCTTGGACGGGACAGGCGACTATGGCTACACCTTC
cdr3_aa: CASSLDGTGDYGYTF

d_call: NA
v_call: TRBV6-5
clone_size: NA
j_call: TRBJ2-3
cdr3_nt: TGTGCCAGCAGGCCGACAGGCGACCGCACAGATACGCAGTATTTT
cdr3_aa: CASRPTGDRTDTQYF

d_call: NA
v_call: TRBV5-6
clone_size: few
j_call: TRBJ2-5
cdr3_nt: TGTGCCAGCATCTTTGGGACCTCCGGCCAAGAGACCCAGTACTTC
cdr3_aa: CASIFGTSGQETQYF

d_call: NA
v_call: TRBV4-3
clone_size: few
j_call: TRBJ1-5
cdr3_nt: TGCGCCAGCAGCCAAGAGAGGGGGAGCAATCAGCCCCAGCATTTT
cdr3_aa: CASSQERGSNQPQHF

d_call: TRBD2
v_call: TRBV29-1
clone_size: few
j_call: TRBJ2-3
cdr3_nt: TGCAGCGCCAAATCTAGCGGGGGGCCAGCAGCGCAGTATTTT
cdr3_aa: CSAKSSGGPAAQYF

d_call: NA
v_call: TRBV6-5
clone_size: few
j_call: TRBJ2-7
cdr3_nt: TGTGCCAGCTCCGGGGACCCCTACGAGCAGTACTTC
cdr3_aa: CASSGDPYEQYF

d_call: NA
v_call: TRBV5-1
clone_size: NA
j_call: TRBJ1-4
cdr3_nt: TGCGCCAGCAGCTTAACCACGGGCGGTGAACTCCCCAGCGGAACTAATGAAAAACTGTTTTTT
cdr3_aa: CASSLTTGGELPSGTNEKLFF

d_call: NA
v_call: TRBV27
clone_size: few
j_call: TRBJ2-3
cdr3_nt: TGTGCCAGCAGTTTAATTGGGACTGGGGTCGTCGGGTATACGCAGTATTTT
cdr3_aa: CASSLIGTGVVGYTQYF

d_call: NA
v_call: TRBV28
clone_size: NA
j_call: TRBJ1-1
cdr3_nt: TGTGCCAGCAGCCCTTACAGGGATTCTGAAGCTTTCTTT
cdr3_aa: CASSPYRDSEAFF

d_call: NA
v_call: TRBV18
clone_size: few
j_call: TRBJ2-3
cdr3_nt: TGTGCCAGCTCACCGTTACAGGTCACAGATACGCAGTATTTT
cdr3_aa: CASSPLQVTDTQYF

d_call: NA
v_call: TRBV21-1
clone_size: few
j_call: TRBJ2-3
cdr3_nt: TGTGCCAGCAGTAACGGGGACACAGATACGCAGTATTTT
cdr3_aa: CASSNGDTDTQYF

d_call: TRBD1
v_call: TRBV7-2
clone_size: NA
j_call: TRBJ2-5
cdr3_nt: TGTGCCAGCAGCTTTGCCTCGGACAGGGGAAGGGAGACCCAGTACTTC
cdr3_aa: CASSFASDRGRETQYF

d_call: NA
v_call: TRBV7-3
clone_size: NA
j_call: TRBJ2-3
cdr3_nt: TGTGCCAGCAGCTTAACTCCCCGGGGCACAGATACGCAGTATTTT
cdr3_aa: CASSLTPRGTDTQYF

d_call: NA
v_call: TRBV7-6
clone_size: NA
j_call: TRBJ2-1
cdr3_nt: TGTGCCAGCAGCCCGCGTCGTGGGGGCCGACCGTCCGGGTTCTTC
cdr3_aa: CASSPRRGGRPSGFF

d_call: NA
v_call: TRBV7-9
clone_size: NA
j_call: TRBJ1-1
cdr3_nt: TGTGCCAGCAGCTTAGGTTTAGTCGGAAGGAGCACTGAAGCTTTCTTT
cdr3_aa: CASSLGLVGRSTEAFF

d_call: NA
v_call: TRBV5-1
clone_size: many
j_call: TRBJ2-2
cdr3_nt: TGCGCCAGCAGCTTGGACGGACAACTAGCCACCGGGGAGCTGTTTTTT
cdr3_aa: CASSLDGQLATGELFF

d_call: TRBD1
v_call: TRBV29-1
clone_size: many
j_call: TRBJ2-7
cdr3_nt: TGCAGCGTTGAAGATCTAGGGACAGGCAACTCCTACGAGCAGTACTTC
cdr3_aa: CSVEDLGTGNSYEQYF

d_call: NA
v_call: TRBV20-1
clone_size: few
j_call: TRBJ2-2
cdr3_nt: TGCAGTGCTAGAGCCTGGGGGAAGGGGACCGGGGAGCTGTTTTTT
cdr3_aa: CSARAWGKGTGELFF

d_call: NA
v_call: TRBV7-2
clone_size: many
j_call: TRBJ2-3
cdr3_nt: TGTGCCAGCAACACGGGACTCCACACAGATACGCAGTATTTT
cdr3_aa: CASNTGLHTDTQYF

d_call: TRBD1
v_call: TRBV9
clone_size: NA
j_call: TRBJ2-2
cdr3_nt: TGTGCCAGCAGCACCCGGGACAGGCCCAACACCGGGGAGCTGTTTTTT
cdr3_aa: CASSTRDRPNTGELFF

d_call: TRBD1
v_call: TRBV7-9
clone_size: NA
j_call: TRBJ1-4
cdr3_nt: TGTGCCAGCAGCTTTACAGGGGTAGATGAAAAACTGTTTTTT
cdr3_aa: CASSFTGVDEKLFF